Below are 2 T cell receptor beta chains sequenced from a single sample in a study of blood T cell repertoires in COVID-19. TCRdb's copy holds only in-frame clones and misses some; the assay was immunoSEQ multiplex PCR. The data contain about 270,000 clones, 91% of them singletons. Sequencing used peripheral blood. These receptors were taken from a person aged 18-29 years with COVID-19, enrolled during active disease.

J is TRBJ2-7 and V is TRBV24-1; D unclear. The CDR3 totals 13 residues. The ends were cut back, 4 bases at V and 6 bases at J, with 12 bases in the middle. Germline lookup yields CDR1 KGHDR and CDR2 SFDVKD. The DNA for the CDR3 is TGTGCCACCAGTGAATCACAGAACGCCGAGCAGTACTTC. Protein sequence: CATSESQNAEQYF.

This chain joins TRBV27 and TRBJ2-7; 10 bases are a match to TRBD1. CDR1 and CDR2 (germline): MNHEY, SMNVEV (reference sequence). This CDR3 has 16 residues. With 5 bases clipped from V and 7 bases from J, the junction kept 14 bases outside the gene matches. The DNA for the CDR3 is TGTGCCAGCAGTCCCACCCCGGGACAGGGGTCTCGTGAGCAGTACTTC. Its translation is CASSPTPGQGSREQYF.